This T cell receptor (beta chain) was identified during a study of T cell changes during pregnancy in multiple sclerosis. Profiled with immunoSEQ multiplex PCR; TCRdb holds only in-frame clones, not every one. The sample has roughly 40,000 clones; around nine tenths are singletons. CDR1 SGDLS and CDR2 YYNGEE come from the germline V gene. The CDR3 is 14 amino acids. With 2 bases clipped from V and 6 bases from J, the junction kept 3 bases outside the gene matches. This TCR was recovered from a female donor with multiple sclerosis, enrolled in a pregnancy study. Material: CD4+ T cells from peripheral blood mononuclear cells, obtained in the second trimester of pregnancy. This chain connects TRBV9 to TRBJ2-2; 8 nucleotides align to TRBD1. For the CDR3, the DNA is TGTGCCAGCAGCGTCTGGACAGGGCCCGGGGAGCTGTTTTTT. Its translation is CASSVWTGPGELFF.